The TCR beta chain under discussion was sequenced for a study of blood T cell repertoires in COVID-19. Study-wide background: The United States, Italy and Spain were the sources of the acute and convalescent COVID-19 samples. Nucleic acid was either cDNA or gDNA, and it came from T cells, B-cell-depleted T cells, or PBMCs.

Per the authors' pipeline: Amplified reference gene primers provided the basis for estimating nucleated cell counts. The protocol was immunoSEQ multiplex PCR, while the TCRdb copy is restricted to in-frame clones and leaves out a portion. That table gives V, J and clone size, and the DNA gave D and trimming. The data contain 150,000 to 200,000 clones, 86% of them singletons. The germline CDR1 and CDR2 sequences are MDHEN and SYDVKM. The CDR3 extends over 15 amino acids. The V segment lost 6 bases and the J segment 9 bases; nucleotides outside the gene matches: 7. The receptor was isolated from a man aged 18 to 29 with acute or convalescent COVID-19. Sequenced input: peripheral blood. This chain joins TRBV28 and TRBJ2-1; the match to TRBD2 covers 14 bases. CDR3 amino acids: CASSSTGLAGVEQFF. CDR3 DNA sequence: TGTGCCAGCAGCTCAACGGGACTAGCGGGGGTTGAGCAGTTCTTC.